This entry lists 14 T cell receptor beta chains sequenced from one sample in a study of CD8 T cells in ankylosing spondylitis. TCRdb ran MiXCR on the 5' RACE reads and lists one entry per CDR3 protein. The table shows roughly 260,000 distinct CDR3 sequences, with over 15% occurring only once. The specimen sequenced was blood, either unsorted or a sorted T cell fraction (not recorded which). Every receptor here comes from a male donor with ankylosing spondylitis or in good health (not recorded which).

This clonotype was counted only a few times. The chain couples TRBV3-1 to TRBJ1-1; no definite D call. Trimming cost V 0 bases and J 8 bases, with 10 bases left between them. The CDR3 is 13 amino acids. CDR1 is LGHDT, CDR2 YNNKEL, per germline (reference sequence). This chain's CDR3 is CASSQDMGTEAFF. CDR3 DNA: TGTGCCAGCAGCCAAGATATGGGCACAGAAGCTTTCTTT.

This rearrangement joins TRBV7-2 to TRBJ1-5; possibly TRBD1 for D (6 bases). This CDR3 is 14 amino acids long. Per the germline V gene, CDR1 is SGHTA and CDR2 is FQGNSA. Deletions cut 5 bases from V and 5 bases from J, with 13 bases between. The CDR3 region has the DNA TGTGCCAGCAGCCTAGGGGGTTCCTATCAGCCCCAGCATTTT. Its translation is CASSLGGSYQPQHF.

This clonotype came up many times. The chain carries TRBV4-1 and TRBJ1-3; D is unclear. CDR1 is MGHRA, CDR2 YSYEKL, per germline. The length of the CDR3 is 17 residues. Between the trimmed V and J ends, which lost 0 bases and 2 bases, there was a span of 14 bases. The DNA of the CDR3 is TGCGCCAGCAGCCAAGAAGCCCCCGCAGTGGCTGGAAACACCATATATTTT. As protein: CASSQEAPAVAGNTIYF.

The table lists this clonotype with many counts. The chain is built from TRBV6-6 and TRBJ1-2; D remains ambiguous. Germline CDR1 is MNHNY and CDR2 is SVGAGI (reference sequence). V was clipped by 1 base and J by 3 bases, with 6 bases between them. The CDR3 contains 13 residues. CDR3 nucleotide sequence: TGTGCCAGCAGTTACTGGGTGCACTATGGCTACACCTTC. This sequence encodes CASSYWVHYGYTF.

This clonotype was counted ten times or more. DNA of the CDR3: TGCGCCAGCAGAGAGCGGGGGCTCACAGATACGCAGTATTTT. As protein: CASRERGLTDTQYF. V usage is TRBV10-2 and J usage is TRBJ2-3; 8 nucleotides agree with TRBD2. CDR1 is WSHSY, CDR2 SAAADI, per germline. CDR3 length: 14 residues. J gave up 2 bases and V 6 bases, and 4 bases lay outside the gene matches.

The genes are TRBV6-1 and TRBJ1-5; D is unresolved. The J call is in doubt because the DNA end fits TRBJ2-3 better. CDR1 and CDR2 from the germline V gene are MNHNS and SASEGT. This CDR3 region has 11 residues. The DNA for the CDR3 is TGTGCCAGCAGTGAAGACGAGGCCCAGTATTTT. Its protein product is CASSEDEAQYF.

This clonotype showed up just a few times. One end of the junction does not line up with germline, which may come from a read error. The chain joins TRBV29-1 to TRBJ1-5; D is unclear. Per germline, CDR1 SQVTM and CDR2 ANQGSEA. This CDR3 has 11 amino acids. CDR3 in amino acids: CSVEEDQAQHF. CDR3 DNA: TGCAGCGTTGAAGAAGATCAGGCCCAGCATTTT.

This clonotype was recorded at least ten times. V gene TRBV4-2 combines with J gene TRBJ2-1; 11 nucleotides agree with TRBD2. The junction had 2 bases not matched to a gene; V was cut back by 2 bases and J by 5 bases. The CDR3 is 15 residues long. Per germline, CDR1 LGHNA and CDR2 YNFKEQ. CDR3 sequence reads: CASSQSGLADNEQFF. The CDR3 region has the DNA TGTGCCAGCAGCCAATCGGGACTAGCGGACAATGAGCAGTTCTTC.

A few counts support this clonotype. This sequence joins TRBV7-2 and TRBJ2-3, with 8 bases aligning to TRBD2. The CDR3 covers 16 residues. Germline V gives CDR1 SGHTA, CDR2 FQGNSA. Trimming removed 10 bases from V and 1 base from J; junction bases left unmatched: 13. CDR3 DNA sequence: TGTGCCACCTCGGTAGACCCGGGGGGGGGCACAGATACGCAGTATTTT. Translated, it gives CATSVDPGGGTDTQYF.

V is TRBV12-3 or TRBV12-4 and J is TRBJ2-2, with 9 bases that match TRBD2. The V segment lost 11 bases and the J segment 6 bases; nucleotides outside the gene matches: 10. This CDR3 spans 14 amino acids. The chain's CDR3 is CASQLAGSAGELFF. CDR3 in DNA: TGTGCCTCCCAGCTAGCGGGGTCGGCCGGGGAGCTGTTTTTT.

The chain is built from TRBV5-1 and TRBJ2-1; 8 positions match TRBD2. The CDR3 runs to 15 residues. Germline V gene lookup returns CDR1 SGHRS and CDR2 YFSETQ. V was clipped by 0 bases and J by 7 bases; unmatched bases: 6. Here the CDR3 reads CASSLVAGGGNEQFF. CDR3 DNA: TGCGCCAGCAGCTTGGTCGCGGGAGGTGGGAATGAGCAGTTCTTC.

In this sample, this clonotype turned up a few times. The V gene is TRBV5-1, the J gene TRBJ2-1; 10 bases are a match to TRBD2. Looked up from germline, CDR1 is SGHRS and CDR2 is YFSETQ. V lost 4 bases to trimming and J lost 0 bases; unmatched junction nucleotides: 4. CDR3 size: 16 residues. Here the CDR3 reads CASSVSSGSSYNEQFF. CDR3 in DNA: TGCGCCAGCAGCGTCTCTAGCGGGAGCTCCTACAATGAGCAGTTCTTC.

The chain joins TRBV20-1 to TRBJ2-3; 7 positions agree with TRBD2. After removal of 3 bases from V and 1 base from J, the junction contained 13 bases not matched to a gene. The germline gives CDR1 DFQATT, CDR2 SNEGSKA (reference sequence). CDR3 length: 17 residues. The CDR3 region is CSARALTGGSGTDTQYF. The DNA of the CDR3 is TGCAGTGCTAGGGCTCTGACGGGAGGTTCCGGCACAGATACGCAGTATTTT.

Concerning this clonotype itself: A much larger clone is a single base away; this may be a read error. This sequence joins TRBV9 and TRBJ1-1; D not certain. V was shortened by 4 bases and J by 5 bases, with 12 bases between the two germline ends. The CDR3 runs to 13 residues. From germline, CDR1 is SGDLS and CDR2 YYNGEE. CDR3 bases: TGTGCCAGCAGCTCCTCCCTGGGGACTGAAGCTTTCTTT. Translating it yields CASSSSLGTEAFF.